This entry lists 25 T cell receptor beta chains sequenced from one sample in a study of shared clonotypes between healthy human individuals. Libraries were prepared by immunoSEQ multiplex PCR; TCRdb keeps only in-frame clonotypes and omits some of them. The table includes some 95,000 clones, roughly two thirds detected once. Sequencing was carried out using memory CD8+ T cells sorted from blood. Subset: CD45RO+ cells pooled with CCR7-negative TemRA cells. The receptors shown here come from a man between 25 and 39 years old in good health.

The V gene is TRBV28, the J gene TRBJ2-7; D uncertain. V lost 10 bases to trimming and J lost 4 bases, with 14 bases between them. The CDR3 totals 12 residues. The germline V gene has CDR1 MDHEN and CDR2 SYDVKM. CDR3 nucleotide sequence: TGTGCCACCACGGGTGGCACTTACGAGCAGTACTTC. Translation gives CATTGGTYEQYF.

The chain combines TRBV7-7 with TRBJ2-2, with D possibly being TRBD2 (5 bases). In germline, CDR1 is SSHAT, CDR2 FNYEAQ (reference sequence). V was trimmed by 5 bases and J by 5 bases, leaving 27 bases between them. This CDR3 is 19 amino acids long. The CDR3 loop reads CASSPKRRFGPEGTGELFF. The CDR3 nucleotides read TGTGCCAGCAGCCCAAAGCGGCGGTTTGGCCCTGAGGGAACCGGGGAGCTGTTTTTT. The full variable domain, in which reference TRBV7-7 and TRBJ2-2 provide the parts outside the CDR3, is GAGVSQSPRYKVTKRGQDVTLRCDPISSHATLYWYQQALGQGPEFLTYFNYEAQPDKSGLPSDRFSAERPEGSISTLTIQRTEQRDSAMYRCASSPKRRFGPEGTGELFFGEGSRLTVL.

V and J are TRBV5-1 and TRBJ2-7; 9 bases agree with TRBD2. With V trimmed by 1 base and J by 2 bases, 4 bases remained unmatched. Germline values: CDR1 SGHRS, CDR2 YFSETQ. This CDR3 has 15 amino acids. CDR3 residues: CASSLWAGGTYEQYF. The CDR3 coding sequence is TGCGCCAGCAGCTTGTGGGCGGGAGGGACCTACGAGCAGTACTTC.

This chain connects TRBV11-2 to TRBJ2-7; the D is unclear. V was trimmed by 1 base and J by 0 bases, leaving 10 bases between them. CDR1 and CDR2 from the germline V gene are SGHAT and FQNNGV. The CDR3 consists of 15 residues. CDR3 in amino acids: CASSLVPDLSYEQYF. The DNA of the CDR3 is TGTGCCAGCAGCTTAGTTCCGGATCTCTCCTACGAGCAGTACTTC.

This clone was observed a handful of times. The chain combines TRBV15 with TRBJ2-7; 8 nucleotides line up with TRBD2. Germline loops: CDR1 LNHNV, CDR2 YYDKDF (reference sequence). The CDR3 has 15 amino acids. Unmatched junction bases numbered 2, after V lost 0 bases and J lost 1 base. CDR3 region: CATSRDPSGSYEQYF. CDR3 in DNA: TGTGCCACCAGCAGAGACCCTAGCGGGTCCTACGAGCAGTACTTC.

The chain recombines TRBV6-5 with TRBJ2-7; weak D call: TRBD2 (5 bases). Trimming pared 10 bases from V and 4 bases from J, leaving 14 bases between. The CDR3 has 12 amino acids. Germline V lookup: CDR1 MNHEY, CDR2 SVGAGI. As DNA, the CDR3 is TGTGCCACCTCGGGGAATTCTTACGAGCAGTACTTC. This codes for CATSGNSYEQYF.

This chain connects TRBV14 to TRBJ2-7, with unresolved D. CDR3 length: 13 residues. V gave up 4 bases and J gave up 0 bases, with 7 bases separating them. Germline CDR1 reads SGHDN; CDR2 reads FVKESK. CDR3 DNA: TGTGCCAGCAGCCCTTTTAACTCCTACGAGCAGTACTTC. Protein: CASSPFNSYEQYF.

This clone occurred once. The rearrangement links TRBV5-4 to TRBJ2-3; no clear D gene. CDR1 is SGHNT and CDR2 is YYREEE in the germline V gene (reference sequence). Trimming took off 0 bases at V and 5 bases at J, with 16 bases between the two ends. The CDR3 is 16 residues long. The CDR3 loop reads CASSLGTTVRRDTQYF. The CDR3 DNA is TGTGCCAGCAGCTTGGGGACCACCGTGCGGAGAGATACGCAGTATTTT.

In nucleotides, the CDR3 is TGTGCCAGCAGCCCCAGTTGGGTGCAAGAGACCCAGTACTTC. It specifies CASSPSWVQETQYF. The gene calls are TRBV28 and TRBJ2-5, with unresolved D. The CDR3 loop spans 14 amino acids. Germline CDR1 MDHEN, CDR2 SYDVKM. The ends were cut back, 6 bases at V and 2 bases at J, with 13 bases in the middle.

This clone occurred many times. CDR3 DNA sequence: TGCAGCGTTGACCCGGGACAGGGGGCGCATGTCTATGGCTACACCTTC. Encoded protein: CSVDPGQGAHVYGYTF. This chain joins TRBV29-1 and TRBJ1-2; 12 bases line up with TRBD1. V was pared by 3 bases and J by 4 bases, with 9 bases of the junction left unmatched. This CDR3 comprises 16 residues. Germline lookup yields CDR1 SQVTM and CDR2 ANQGSEA.

V gene TRBV25-1 combines with J gene TRBJ1-5; TRBD1 agrees at 8 bases. The CDR3 is 14 amino acids. V was clipped by 6 bases and J by 6 bases; unmatched bases: 7. Germline CDR1 is MGHDK and CDR2 is SYGVNS. The CDR3 loop is CASRDRGFGQPQHF. In DNA form, the CDR3 reads TGTGCCAGCAGAGACAGGGGTTTTGGTCAGCCCCAGCATTTT.

This rearrangement joins TRBV29-1 to TRBJ2-7, with a possible D match to TRBD2 (6 bases). Germline V gene sequence: CDR1 SQVTM, CDR2 ANQGSEA. Deletions cut 0 bases from V and 2 bases from J, with 14 bases between. CDR3 length: 15 residues. The CDR3 DNA reads as TGCAGCGTTGAAGATCGGAGGGGTCTGGCCTACGAGCAGTACTTC. This gives the protein CSVEDRRGLAYEQYF.

About this clone itself: A clone one base away is much larger, so this may be a read error. The V and J genes are TRBV6-4 and TRBJ2-3; TRBD1 matches 7 bases. The trim removed 0 bases at V and 4 bases at J, leaving 1 base unmatched. The CDR3 consists of 14 residues. The germline CDR1 and CDR2 sequences are MRHNA and SNTAGT. The CDR3 bases are TGTGCCAGCAGTGACTCACAGGGGCCAGATACGCAGTATTTT. Amino acids: CASSDSQGPDTQYF.

The chain is built from TRBV5-6 and TRBJ2-5, with 12 bases fitting TRBD2. Trimming at V came to 3 bases and at J to 2 bases, leaving 14 bases not matched to a gene. The CDR3 is made up of 19 amino acids. Germline V gene sequence: CDR1 SGHDT, CDR2 YYEEEE. The CDR3 protein is CASSSGRASGRGWQETQYF. The DNA of the CDR3 is TGTGCCAGCAGCTCCGGTCGGGCTAGCGGGAGGGGTTGGCAAGAGACCCAGTACTTC.

The V gene is TRBV6-1, the J gene TRBJ2-7; TRBD1 agrees at 8 bases. Germline V lookup: CDR1 MNHNS, CDR2 SASEGT. CDR3 length: 16 amino acids. The trim removed 4 bases at V and 0 bases at J, leaving 8 bases unmatched. CDR3 residues: CASSGTGFASSYEQYF. CDR3 DNA: TGTGCCAGCAGTGGGACAGGGTTCGCTAGCTCCTACGAGCAGTACTTC.

The chain recombines TRBV6-6 with TRBJ1-5, with D maybe TRBD1 (5 bases). There are 14 residues in the CDR3. CDR1 is MNHNY and CDR2 is SVGAGI in the germline V gene (reference sequence). V shed 5 bases and J shed 2 bases, with 10 bases lying between them. CDR3 sequence reads: CASSQQGRNQPQHF. The CDR3 region has the DNA TGTGCCAGCAGTCAGCAGGGTCGCAATCAGCCCCAGCATTTT.

This chain links TRBV7-2 with TRBJ2-7; tentatively, D is TRBD2 (6 bases). The CDR3 has 13 residues. Germline assignment: CDR1 SGHTA and CDR2 FQGNSA. Between the trimmed V and J ends, which lost 0 bases and 7 bases, there was a span of 10 bases. Here the CDR3 reads CASSLALGREQYF. The CDR3, as DNA: TGTGCCAGCAGCTTAGCGCTCGGGAGAGAGCAGTACTTC.

The rearrangement links TRBV25-1 to TRBJ2-1; 9 bases are shared with TRBD2. The CDR3 length is 16 residues. Germline trimming cut 2 bases from V and 0 bases from J; bases unmatched to any gene: 2. CDR1 and CDR2 from the germline V gene are MGHDK and SYGVNS. The CDR3 DNA is TGTGCCAGCAGTGAAACTAGCGGGTCCTCCTACAATGAGCAGTTCTTC. The encoded protein is CASSETSGSSYNEQFF.

The chain has TRBV5-1 and TRBJ2-1; maybe TRBD2 (5 bases). Trimming took off 1 base at V and 7 bases at J, with 12 bases between the two ends. The CDR3 is 14 amino acids. Germline CDR1 and CDR2: SGHRS and YFSETQ. The CDR3 region has the DNA TGCGCCAGCAGCTTGCAACAGAGGGAGAATGAGCAGTTCTTC. It codes for CASSLQQRENEQFF. The whole variable domain, remainder taken from reference TRBV5-1 and TRBJ2-1, is KAGVTQTPRYLIKTRGQQVTLSCSPISGHRSVSWYQQTPGQGLQFLFEYFSETQRNKGNFPGRFSGRQFSNSRSEMNVSTLELGDSALYLCASSLQQRENEQFFGPGTRLTVL.

The V call is TRBV19, the J call TRBJ1-3; D is unclear. Germline lookup yields CDR1 LNHDA and CDR2 SQIVND (reference sequence). The CDR3 loop spans 15 amino acids. V lost 3 bases and J 0 bases, leaving 9 bases between the germline ends. The CDR3 protein is CASSILGISGNTIYF. In nucleotides, the CDR3 is TGTGCCAGTAGTATTTTAGGGATCTCTGGAAACACCATATATTTT.

V and J are TRBV7-8 and TRBJ2-7; the D is unclear. This CDR3 has 12 amino acids. V lost 8 bases and J lost 3, with 11 bases in between. Germline V gives CDR1 SGHVS, CDR2 FQNEAQ. The CDR3: CASLGLSYEQYF. In DNA, the CDR3 is TGTGCCAGCCTGGGCTTAAGCTACGAGCAGTACTTC. The whole variable domain, remainder taken from reference TRBV7-8 and TRBJ2-7, is GAGVSQSPRYKVAKRGQDVALRCDPISGHVSLFWYQQALGQGPEFLTYFQNEAQLDKSGLPSDRFFAERPEGSVSTLKIQRTQQEDSAVYLCASLGLSYEQYFGPGTRLTVT.

The J gene is TRBJ2-1, the V gene TRBV14; TRBD2 matches 14 bases. J lost 2 bases, V lost 3 bases, and 6 bases had no gene match. The CDR3 has 18 residues. Germline CDR1 reads SGHDN; CDR2 reads FVKESK. The CDR3 nucleotides are TGTGCCAGCAGCCAGGGGACTAGCGGGAGTACTCCCTACAATGAGCAGTTCTTC. Its protein is CASSQGTSGSTPYNEQFF.

The chain couples TRBV21-1 to TRBJ2-1; TRBD2, the table's D call, lacks a check against the DNA. TRBV21-1 is termed a pseudogene. The CDR3 is 14 residues long. This chain's CDR3 is CASAGTRGCNEQFF. The CDR3 DNA reads as TGTGCCAGCGCCGGGACTAGGGGGTGCAATGAGCAGTTCTTC.

This clone was counted between two and nine times. The V gene is TRBV27, the J gene TRBJ2-3; 9 positions match TRBD2. V lost 7 bases and J lost 2; bases outside the gene matches: 13. Germline lookup yields CDR1 MNHEY and CDR2 SMNVEV (reference sequence). The CDR3 spans 17 residues. This CDR3 reads CASKSFPQREVTDTQYF. The DNA of the CDR3 is TGTGCCAGCAAGTCTTTCCCCCAGCGGGAGGTCACAGATACGCAGTATTTT.

This clone was found many times. V usage is TRBV4-1 and J usage is TRBJ2-1; 7 positions match TRBD2. CDR1 is MGHRA, CDR2 YSYEKL, per germline. V trimming: 2 bases; J trimming: 0 bases; junction bases outside the gene matches: 1. The CDR3 length is 15 residues. The CDR3 reads CASSQSGISYNEQFF. CDR3 bases: TGCGCCAGCAGCCAAAGCGGGATCTCCTACAATGAGCAGTTCTTC.